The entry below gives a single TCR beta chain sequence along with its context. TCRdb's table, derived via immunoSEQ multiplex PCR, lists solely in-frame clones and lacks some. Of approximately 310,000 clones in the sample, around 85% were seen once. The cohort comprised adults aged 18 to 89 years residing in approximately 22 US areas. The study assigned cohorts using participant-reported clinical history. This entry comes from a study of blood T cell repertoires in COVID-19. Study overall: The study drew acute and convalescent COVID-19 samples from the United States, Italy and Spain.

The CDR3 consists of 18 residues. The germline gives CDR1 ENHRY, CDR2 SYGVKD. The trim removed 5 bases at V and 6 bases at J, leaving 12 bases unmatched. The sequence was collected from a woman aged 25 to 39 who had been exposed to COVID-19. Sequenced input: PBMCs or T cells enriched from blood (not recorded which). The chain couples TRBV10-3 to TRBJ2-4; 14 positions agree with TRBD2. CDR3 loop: CAISTATSGGAIGNIQYF. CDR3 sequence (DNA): TGTGCCATCAGTACTGCGACTAGCGGGGGGGCGATTGGAAACATTCAGTACTTC.